The present TCR beta chain was sequenced within a study of long-term antiretroviral therapy in people with HIV. V was clipped by 2 bases and J by 4 bases; unmatched bases: 6. The CDR3 sequence is 14 residues long. Looked up from germline, CDR1 is SGHDT and CDR2 is YYEEEE. This clone was seen only a few times. An immunoSEQ assay, version v3.0, was performed at survey level. Sequenced by immunoSEQ multiplex PCR; TCRdb stores in-frame clones only, minus some. The data hold approximately 29,000 clones, with about nine tenths observed a single time. Source: unsorted PBMCs, taken approximately 5.1 years after starting antiretroviral therapy. This receptor was obtained from a woman aged 40 to 49 with HIV. V usage is TRBV5-6 and J usage is TRBJ2-7; 7 positions agree with TRBD1. The DNA for the CDR3 is TGTGCCAGCAGCTTCGCAGGGACAGTGTACGAGCAGTACTTC. It encodes CASSFAGTVYEQYF.